These T cell receptor beta chains were read from a single sample in a study of CD8 T cells in ankylosing spondylitis. TCRdb recomputed calls from the 5' RACE reads with MiXCR, one row per CDR3 protein. The repertoire holds a few hundred thousand distinct CDR3 sequences, with 18% as singletons. The sample taken for sequencing was blood, either unsorted or a sorted T cell fraction (not recorded which). Source of these receptors: a male donor with ankylosing spondylitis or in good health (not recorded which). Each CDR3 is given with its conserved first and last residue. A D gene is named only where the DNA matches it firmly. The size field is filled for only some rows; it gives once, few, many or a size class.

j_call: TRBJ1-2; v_call: TRBV4-1; d_call: -; clone_size: few; cdr3_aa: CASSQGLLYGYTF; cdr3_nt: TGCGCCAGCAGCCAAGGCTTACTTTATGGCTACACCTTC
j_call: TRBJ1-2; v_call: TRBV4-1; d_call: -; clone_size: many; cdr3_aa: CASSHARDWRGYTF; cdr3_nt: TGCGCCAGCAGCCATGCAAGGGACTGGAGGGGCTACACCTTC
j_call: TRBJ2-7; v_call: TRBV2; d_call: -; clone_size: -; cdr3_aa: CASKGSPYEQYF; cdr3_nt: TGTGCCAGCAAAGGGAGCCCCTACGAGCAGTACTTC
j_call: TRBJ1-2; v_call: TRBV29-1; d_call: -; clone_size: few; cdr3_aa: CSVEDPGSYTF; cdr3_nt: TGCAGCGTTGAAGATCCAGGGAGCTACACCTTC
j_call: TRBJ2-7; v_call: TRBV29-1; d_call: -; clone_size: -; cdr3_aa: CSARDLGYEQYF; cdr3_nt: TGCAGCGCGCGGGACCTTGGCTACGAGCAGTACTTC
j_call: TRBJ2-1; v_call: TRBV7-2; d_call: -; clone_size: -; cdr3_aa: CASSQPRPSLKDNEQFF; cdr3_nt: TGTGCCAGCAGCCAACCCCGACCTAGCCTAAAGGACAATGAGCAGTTCTTC
j_call: TRBJ2-7; v_call: TRBV27; d_call: -; clone_size: -; cdr3_aa: CASSDGFVEQYF; cdr3_nt: TGTGCCAGCAGTGACGGATTTGTCGAGCAGTACTTC
j_call: TRBJ2-1; v_call: TRBV7-2; d_call: -; clone_size: -; cdr3_aa: CASSLAERPAGESYNEQFF; cdr3_nt: TGTGCCAGCAGCTTAGCTGAGCGTCCCGCGGGCGAATCCTACAATGAGCAGTTCTTC
j_call: TRBJ1-1; v_call: TRBV19; d_call: -; clone_size: few; cdr3_aa: CASTYSGNTEAFF; cdr3_nt: TGTGCCAGTACCTACTCTGGGAACACTGAAGCTTTCTTT
j_call: TRBJ2-5; v_call: TRBV12-3/TRBV12-4; d_call: TRBD1; clone_size: many; cdr3_aa: CASNDRVRETQYF; cdr3_nt: TGTGCCAGCAACGACAGGGTTCGGGAGACCCAGTACTTC
j_call: TRBJ2-7; v_call: TRBV4-1; d_call: -; clone_size: few; cdr3_aa: CASSQVQSYEQYF; cdr3_nt: TGCGCCAGCAGCCAAGTACAGTCCTACGAGCAGTACTTC
j_call: TRBJ2-7; v_call: TRBV7-9; d_call: -; clone_size: -; cdr3_aa: CASSPNSRPVYEQYF; cdr3_nt: TGTGCCAGCAGCCCTAATAGCAGACCGGTCTACGAGCAGTACTTC
j_call: TRBJ2-7; v_call: TRBV6-5; d_call: TRBD2; clone_size: -; cdr3_aa: CASSYSSGRAYEQYF; cdr3_nt: TGTGCCAGCAGTTACTCGAGCGGGAGGGCTTACGAGCAGTACTTC
j_call: TRBJ2-1; v_call: TRBV4-3; d_call: -; clone_size: many; cdr3_aa: CASSQDRDPAYNEQFF; cdr3_nt: TGCGCCAGCAGCCAAGACCGAGACCCGGCCTACAATGAGCAGTTCTTC
j_call: TRBJ2-1; v_call: TRBV4-3; d_call: TRBD2; clone_size: few; cdr3_aa: CASSHGTSGRGNYNEQFF; cdr3_nt: TGCGCCAGCAGCCACGGGACTAGCGGGAGAGGTAACTACAATGAGCAGTTCTTC
j_call: TRBJ2-1; v_call: TRBV13; d_call: -; clone_size: -; cdr3_aa: CASSPLTGEQFF; cdr3_nt: TGTGCCAGCAGCCCACTGACTGGGGAGCAGTTCTTC
j_call: TRBJ2-1; v_call: TRBV15; d_call: TRBD2; clone_size: few; cdr3_aa: CATSRDEGLAGIEQFF; cdr3_nt: TGTGCCACCAGCAGAGATGAGGGACTAGCGGGTATTGAGCAGTTCTTC
j_call: TRBJ2-7; v_call: TRBV5-1; d_call: -; clone_size: few; cdr3_aa: CASSPGTLPYEQYF; cdr3_nt: TGCGCCAGCAGCCCCGGGACTCTTCCCTACGAGCAGTACTTC
j_call: TRBJ2-2; v_call: TRBV4-1; d_call: -; clone_size: -; cdr3_aa: CASSHPGPSNTGELFF; cdr3_nt: TGCGCCAGCAGCCACCCAGGGCCCTCGAACACCGGGGAGCTGTTTTTT
j_call: TRBJ1-5; v_call: TRBV4-3; d_call: -; clone_size: -; cdr3_aa: CASSQDLGGGDQPQHF; cdr3_nt: TGCGCCAGCAGCCAAGATTTGGGAGGGGGTGATCAGCCCCAGCATTTT
j_call: TRBJ1-5; v_call: TRBV28; d_call: -; clone_size: few; cdr3_aa: CASSLDQGGNQPQHF; cdr3_nt: TGTGCCAGCAGTTTAGACCAGGGTGGCAATCAGCCCCAGCATTTT
j_call: TRBJ2-5; v_call: TRBV7-9; d_call: -; clone_size: -; cdr3_aa: CASSRDGEQETQYF; cdr3_nt: TGTGCCAGCAGCCGGGATGGGGAACAAGAGACCCAGTACTTC
j_call: TRBJ2-5; v_call: TRBV29-1; d_call: TRBD1; clone_size: -; cdr3_aa: CSVVAPDRSQETQYF; cdr3_nt: TGCAGCGTTGTCGCCCCGGACAGGAGCCAAGAGACCCAGTACTTC
j_call: TRBJ2-2; v_call: TRBV27; d_call: -; clone_size: many; cdr3_aa: CASRPFTGELFF; cdr3_nt: TGTGCCAGCAGACCGTTCACCGGGGAGCTGTTTTTT
j_call: TRBJ2-7; v_call: TRBV7-6; d_call: TRBD1; clone_size: -; cdr3_aa: CASSLEIPGQGAYEQYF; cdr3_nt: TGTGCCAGCAGCTTAGAAATCCCGGGACAGGGGGCCTACGAGCAGTACTTC
j_call: TRBJ2-7; v_call: TRBV12-3/TRBV12-4; d_call: TRBD2; clone_size: -; cdr3_aa: CASSSGLAIYEQYF; cdr3_nt: TGTGCCAGCAGTTCTGGACTAGCGATCTACGAGCAGTACTTC
j_call: TRBJ2-6; v_call: TRBV29-1; d_call: -; clone_size: few; cdr3_aa: CSVGVDSRKTSGANVLTF; cdr3_nt: TGCAGCGTTGGTGTGGACAGCAGAAAAACCTCTGGGGCCAACGTCCTGACTTTC
j_call: TRBJ2-2; v_call: TRBV4-3; d_call: -; clone_size: many; cdr3_aa: CASSQGTGNTGELFF; cdr3_nt: TGCGCCAGCAGCCAGGGGACCGGTAACACCGGGGAGCTGTTTTTT
j_call: TRBJ2-1; v_call: TRBV29-1; d_call: TRBD1; clone_size: many; cdr3_aa: CSVVGTGSSLHNEQFF; cdr3_nt: TGCAGCGTTGTAGGGACAGGGTCGAGCCTTCACAATGAGCAGTTCTTC
j_call: TRBJ2-1; v_call: TRBV29-1; d_call: TRBD2; clone_size: few; cdr3_aa: CSVDPSGYNEQFF; cdr3_nt: TGCAGCGTTGATCCTAGCGGGTACAATGAGCAGTTCTTC
j_call: TRBJ2-7; v_call: TRBV4-2; d_call: TRBD2; clone_size: few; cdr3_aa: CASSQNPGAGGTYEQYF; cdr3_nt: TGTGCCAGCAGCCAAAATCCCGGAGCGGGAGGAACCTACGAGCAGTACTTC
j_call: TRBJ2-3; v_call: TRBV4-3; d_call: -; clone_size: few; cdr3_aa: CASSRSKGGPTDTQYF; cdr3_nt: TGCGCCAGCAGCCGATCCAAAGGAGGTCCCACAGATACGCAGTATTTT
j_call: TRBJ2-3; v_call: TRBV7-8; d_call: -; clone_size: -; cdr3_aa: CASSFPVNEPSTDTQYF; cdr3_nt: TGTGCCAGCAGCTTCCCTGTTAATGAACCTTCCACAGATACGCAGTATTTT
j_call: TRBJ1-1; v_call: TRBV29-1; d_call: -; clone_size: few; cdr3_aa: CSVEDPAKEGMNTEAFF; cdr3_nt: TGCAGCGTTGAAGATCCGGCCAAAGAGGGTATGAACACTGAAGCTTTCTTT
j_call: TRBJ1-5; v_call: TRBV5-6; d_call: TRBD1; clone_size: few; cdr3_aa: CASSRGQGAQPQHF; cdr3_nt: TGTGCCAGCAGCCGAGGACAGGGGGCCCAGCCCCAGCATTTT
j_call: TRBJ2-3; v_call: TRBV5-1; d_call: TRBD2; clone_size: -; cdr3_aa: CASSMSTSGLDTQYF; cdr3_nt: TGCGCCAGCAGCATGAGCACTAGCGGTTTGGATACGCAGTATTTT
j_call: TRBJ2-7; v_call: TRBV29-1; d_call: TRBD1; clone_size: -; cdr3_aa: CSVHGQGREQYF; cdr3_nt: TGCAGCGTCCACGGACAGGGAAGGGAGCAGTACTTC
j_call: TRBJ2-1; v_call: TRBV11-3; d_call: -; clone_size: few; cdr3_aa: CASSTTAGQYNEQFF; cdr3_nt: TGTGCCAGCAGCACCACCGCAGGACAGTACAATGAGCAGTTCTTC
j_call: TRBJ2-3; v_call: TRBV20-1; d_call: TRBD2; clone_size: -; cdr3_aa: CSASGGSYTDTQYF; cdr3_nt: TGCAGTGCTAGTGGCGGGAGCTACACAGATACGCAGTATTTT
j_call: TRBJ2-7; v_call: TRBV27; d_call: TRBD2; clone_size: -; cdr3_aa: CASSSPQRGRVEQYF; cdr3_nt: TGTGCCAGCAGTTCCCCCCAGCGGGGTCGAGTAGAGCAGTACTTC
j_call: TRBJ2-5; v_call: TRBV6-5; d_call: -; clone_size: -; cdr3_aa: CASSYSGGAQETQYF; cdr3_nt: TGTGCCAGCAGTTACTCTGGGGGTGCCCAAGAGACCCAGTACTTC
j_call: TRBJ1-1; v_call: TRBV4-1; d_call: TRBD1; clone_size: -; cdr3_aa: CASSRVPDRDGTEAFF; cdr3_nt: TGCGCCAGCAGCCGTGTTCCAGACAGGGATGGCACTGAAGCTTTCTTT
j_call: TRBJ2-7; v_call: TRBV4-2; d_call: TRBD2; clone_size: many; cdr3_aa: CASSQNGLAGDEQYF; cdr3_nt: TGTGCCAGCAGCCAGAACGGCCTAGCGGGAGACGAGCAGTACTTC
j_call: TRBJ2-3; v_call: TRBV20-1; d_call: -; clone_size: -; cdr3_aa: CSVDRPPRTDTQYF; cdr3_nt: TGCAGTGTGGATCGGCCCCCAAGGACAGATACGCAGTATTTT
j_call: TRBJ2-5; v_call: TRBV7-3; d_call: -; clone_size: -; cdr3_aa: CASSLFPHQETQYF; cdr3_nt: TGTGCCAGCAGCTTATTCCCCCACCAAGAGACCCAGTACTTC
j_call: TRBJ1-1; v_call: TRBV7-2; d_call: -; clone_size: many; cdr3_aa: CASSLGLGMNTEAFF; cdr3_nt: TGTGCCAGCAGCTTAGGCCTTGGTATGAACACTGAAGCTTTCTTT
j_call: TRBJ2-7; v_call: TRBV20-1; d_call: TRBD2; clone_size: -; cdr3_aa: CSVGAGVIYEQYF; cdr3_nt: TGCAGTGTCGGAGCGGGAGTTATCTACGAGCAGTACTTC
j_call: TRBJ2-7; v_call: TRBV29-1; d_call: -; clone_size: few; cdr3_aa: CSALAPPNEQYF; cdr3_nt: TGCAGCGCCCTAGCCCCGCCGAACGAGCAGTACTTC
j_call: TRBJ1-5; v_call: TRBV28; d_call: -; clone_size: -; cdr3_aa: CASNWRGGNQPQHF; cdr3_nt: TGTGCCAGCAACTGGAGAGGAGGCAATCAGCCCCAGCATTTT
j_call: TRBJ1-1; v_call: TRBV29-1; d_call: -; clone_size: few; cdr3_aa: CSVVGPNTTEAFF; cdr3_nt: TGCAGCGTTGTTGGTCCAAATACCACTGAAGCTTTCTTT
j_call: TRBJ2-2; v_call: TRBV12-5; d_call: -; clone_size: -; cdr3_aa: CASGLEILQWDTGELFF; cdr3_nt: TGTGCTAGTGGTTTGGAAATCCTTCAATGGGACACCGGGGAGCTGTTTTTT
j_call: TRBJ1-2; v_call: TRBV20-1; d_call: TRBD1; clone_size: many; cdr3_aa: CSEGQGVYGYTF; cdr3_nt: TGCAGTGAGGGACAGGGCGTCTATGGCTACACCTTC
j_call: TRBJ2-5; v_call: TRBV6-5; d_call: TRBD2; clone_size: many; cdr3_aa: CASSYSGTSGQETQYF; cdr3_nt: TGTGCCAGCAGTTACTCCGGGACTAGCGGGCAAGAGACCCAGTACTTC
j_call: TRBJ2-1; v_call: TRBV27; d_call: -; clone_size: -; cdr3_aa: CASREGGLVNEQFF; cdr3_nt: TGTGCCAGCAGGGAGGGGGGGCTGGTCAATGAGCAGTTCTTC
j_call: TRBJ2-7; v_call: TRBV19; d_call: TRBD1; clone_size: -; cdr3_aa: CATTHEGQGTYEQYF; cdr3_nt: TGTGCCACCACCCATGAGGGACAGGGGACTTACGAGCAGTACTTC